The 7 T cell receptor beta chains presented below share a single source sample, sequenced in a study of PD-L1 blockade in urothelial cancer. The protocol was immunoSEQ multiplex PCR, while the TCRdb copy is restricted to in-frame clones and leaves out a portion. The table shows about 45,000 clones, with around four fifths occurring only once. Specified time point: peripheral blood 6 weeks after treatment start. The specimen comprised PBMCs, sampled around atezolizumab (anti-PD-L1) treatment. Receptor source: a man in his 60s with urothelial cancer.

Here the CDR3 reads CASSLGQGLGRNEKLFF. The CDR3 coding sequence is TGTGCCAGCAGCTTAGGACAGGGGCTCGGGCGGAATGAAAAACTGTTTTTT. This chain connects TRBV11-2 to TRBJ1-4; 8 nucleotides agree with TRBD1. Germline V CDR1 and CDR2: SGHAT, FQNNGV. V lost 1 base, J lost 5 bases, and 9 bases stayed unmatched. The CDR3 has 17 residues.

This clone was counted a single time. The chain combines TRBV7-2 with TRBJ1-3; D might be TRBD1 (5 bases). In germline, CDR1 is SGHTA, CDR2 FQGNSA. V was clipped by 5 bases and J by 0 bases, with 11 bases between them. CDR3 size: 15 residues. The CDR3 region is CASSPGGTSGNTIYF. CDR3 sequence (DNA): TGTGCCAGCAGCCCCGGAGGGACCTCTGGAAACACCATATATTTT.

This clone turned up a few times. The genes are TRBV2 and TRBJ1-5; TRBD1 might be the D (6 bases). V was trimmed by 3 bases and J by 0 bases, leaving 15 bases between them. The CDR3 consists of 17 residues. Germline V gene lookup returns CDR1 SNHLY and CDR2 FYNNEI. The CDR3 DNA sequence: TGTGCCAGCAGTGAGGCAGGGGTCGTCCATAGCAATCAGCCCCAGCATTTT. Translating gives CASSEAGVVHSNQPQHF.

This clone has only a few counts. The rearrangement links TRBV19 to TRBJ1-1, with a weak D call TRBD1 (6 bases). This CDR3 is built from 14 residues. Germline CDR1 reads LNHDA; CDR2 reads SQIVND (reference sequence). V was pared by 4 bases and J by 3 bases, with 12 bases between. CDR3 nucleotides: TGTGCCAGTAGTAGCAGACAGGAGTACACTGAAGCTTTCTTT. Translation: CASSSRQEYTEAFF.

The rearrangement joins TRBV12-2 to TRBJ1-1; the table names TRBD1, a call not compared with the DNA. TRBV12-2 is labeled a pseudogene. The CDR3 loop spans 16 amino acids. This CDR3 is CASRLGAAPSRTEAFF. CDR3 sequence (DNA): TGTGCAAGTCGCTTAGGGGCCGCTCCCTCGCGCACTGAAGCTTTCTTT.

The rearrangement links TRBV7-9 to TRBJ2-5; possible D gene TRBD2, 6 bases. V was clipped by 1 base and J by 5 bases, with 11 bases between them. CDR1 and CDR2 (germline): SEHNR, FQNEAQ (reference sequence). The CDR3 is 14 amino acids. The CDR3 loop is CASSLGRGGETQYF. The CDR3 DNA is TGTGCCAGCAGCTTAGGACGGGGAGGCGAGACCCAGTACTTC.

This chain connects TRBV5-4 to TRBJ1-2; 9 bases match TRBD1. CDR1 is SGHNT and CDR2 is YYREEE in the germline V gene (reference sequence). This CDR3 spans 14 amino acids. V was clipped by 5 bases and J by 4 bases; unmatched bases: 6. CDR3 sequence reads: CASRHRGPGYGYTF. CDR3 nucleotides: TGTGCCAGCAGACACAGGGGGCCGGGCTATGGCTACACCTTC.